These 27 T cell receptor beta chains were sequenced from one sample in a study of T cells in localized non-small cell lung cancer. Data came from immunoSEQ multiplex PCR; TCRdb stores just in-frame clones and leaves some out. The sample lists 55,000 to 75,000 clones, 80% to 90% seen once, with 20% to 25% in the top ten. Sequenced material: peripheral blood, taken before any cancer treatment. Receptor source: a male donor at least 60 years old with stage III squamous cell lung carcinoma.

The V and J genes are TRBV9 and TRBJ2-6; D may be TRBD1 or TRBD2 (5 bases each). Trimming pared 5 bases from V and 0 bases from J, leaving 6 bases between. The CDR3 has 14 amino acids. From germline, CDR1 is SGDLS and CDR2 YYNGEE. CDR3: CASRGDSGANVLTF. CDR3 nucleotide sequence: TGTGCCAGCAGGGGGGACTCTGGGGCCAACGTCCTGACTTTC.

The chain carries TRBV28 and TRBJ2-7, with D perhaps assigned TRBD1 or TRBD2 (5 bases each). The V gene's germline CDR1 is MDHEN and CDR2 SYDVKM. Deletions cut 6 bases from V and 0 bases from J, with 15 bases between. The CDR3 extends over 15 amino acids. The CDR3: CASSPPGQHSYEQYV. DNA of the CDR3: TGTGCCAGCAGCCCTCCGGGGCAGCACTCCTACGAGCAGTACGTC.

The genes are TRBV7-3 and TRBJ2-1; D is ambiguous. The CDR3 has 14 amino acids. Germline lookup yields CDR1 SGHTA and CDR2 FQGTGA. Trimming pared 4 bases from V and 1 base from J, leaving 8 bases between. The CDR3 loop reads CASSSGPSYNEQFF. DNA for the CDR3: TGTGCCAGCAGCTCGGGTCCTTCCTACAATGAGCAGTTCTTC.

The gene calls are TRBV18 and TRBJ2-3, with D unresolved. Trimming took 2 bases from V and 6 from J, leaving 12 bases between them. CDR1 KGHSH and CDR2 LQKENI come from the germline V gene. The CDR3 is 14 amino acids. The CDR3: CASSPSRTWDTQYF. The DNA for the CDR3 is TGTGCCAGCTCACCATCCCGGACGTGGGATACGCAGTATTTT.

Only one count was recorded for this clone. This chain uses TRBV18 with TRBJ1-2; D possibly corresponds to TRBD1 (5 bases). V dropped 3 bases and J dropped 1 base, with 15 bases sitting between them. This CDR3 has 16 residues. Per the germline V gene, CDR1 is KGHSH and CDR2 is LQKENI. CDR3 in amino acids: CASSPGAGMDNYGYTF. CDR3 nucleotide sequence: TGTGCCAGCTCACCTGGAGCAGGGATGGATAACTATGGCTACACCTTC.

J is TRBJ2-3 and V is TRBV6-5; D uncertain. V lost 8 bases and J lost 8, with 14 bases in between. Germline V gene data show CDR1 as MNHEY and CDR2 as SVGAGI. This CDR3 is built from 12 residues. The CDR3 here is CASFVLGGTQYF. The CDR3 region has the DNA TGTGCCAGCTTTGTATTAGGTGGTACGCAGTATTTT.

This chain joins TRBV5-1 and TRBJ2-1, with a possible D match to TRBD1 (6 bases). Deletions cut 0 bases from V and 5 bases from J, with 18 bases between. Per germline, CDR1 SGHRS and CDR2 YFSETQ. The CDR3 is 17 amino acids. This CDR3 reads CASSLGLLGAENNEQFF. CDR3 sequence (DNA): TGCGCCAGCAGCTTGGGGCTATTGGGGGCCGAAAACAATGAGCAGTTCTTC.

The chain is built from TRBV28 and TRBJ2-2; D unresolved. Germline CDR1 reads MDHEN; CDR2 reads SYDVKM. The CDR3 is 12 residues long. Trimming left V 9 bases short and J 4 bases short, with 9 bases between. The DNA for the CDR3 is TGTGCCAGTGGGTTGCGCACCGGGGAGCTGTTTTTT. It is translated as CASGLRTGELFF.

The chain employs TRBV6-5 and TRBJ2-5, with 7 bases fitting TRBD2. The DNA end is more similar to TRBJ2-7, so the J call may be wrong. In germline, CDR1 is MNHEY, CDR2 SVGAGI. CDR3 size: 16 residues. The CDR3 region is CASSYSRRGSSYEQYF. The CDR3 region has the DNA TGTGCCAGCAGTTACTCGAGGCGGGGGAGCTCCTACGAGCAGTACTTC.

This clone has a count of ten or more. This chain uses TRBV10-3 with TRBJ1-5; D is ambiguous. CDR3 length equals 13 residues. Trimming stripped 8 bases from V and 7 bases from J, with 15 bases between. The germline gives CDR1 ENHRY, CDR2 SYGVKD. Here the CDR3 DNA reads TGTGCCATCCGATCAGGCCCATCCCAGCCCCAGCATTTT. Its protein is CAIRSGPSQPQHF.

The V and J genes are TRBV7-2 and TRBJ2-7, with D maybe TRBD2 (6 bases). Trimming cost V 3 bases and J 1 base, with 10 bases left between them. The CDR3 spans 14 residues. In germline, CDR1 is SGHTA, CDR2 FQGNSA. Here the CDR3 reads CASSFDGGSYEQYV. CDR3 DNA sequence: TGTGCCAGCAGCTTTGACGGGGGTTCCTACGAGCAGTACGTC.

The chain recombines TRBV28 with TRBJ1-2; the D gene is possibly TRBD1 (5 bases). The V and J ends lost 5 bases and 4 bases respectively, with 14 bases between them. Germline values: CDR1 MDHEN, CDR2 SYDVKM. The CDR3 length is 14 residues. CDR3 in DNA: TGTGCCAGCAGTCCCCCTCAGGGACCCTATGGCTACACCTTC. Encoded protein: CASSPPQGPYGYTF.

Here the CDR3 reads CASSPTLAGAYEQYF. The DNA of the CDR3 is TGCGCCAGCAGCCCCACGCTAGCGGGGGCCTACGAGCAGTACTTC. V and J are TRBV5-1 and TRBJ2-7; 10 positions match TRBD2. The V gene's germline CDR1 is SGHRS and CDR2 YFSETQ. Germline trimming cut 4 bases from V and 2 bases from J; bases unmatched to any gene: 6. The CDR3 runs 15 residues.

This sequence joins TRBV11-3 and TRBJ2-5; D possibly matches TRBD1 or TRBD2 (6 bases each). Trimming removed 0 bases at V and 5 bases at J, with 28 bases between. The CDR3 length is 20 residues. Germline assignment: CDR1 SGHNT and CDR2 YENEEA. The CDR3 DNA follows: TGTGCCAGCAGCTTAGATCGTCCTAAGTGGGGGGCCCGGATTGAGGAGACCCAGTACTTC. This gives the protein CASSLDRPKWGARIEETQYF.

V and J are TRBV6-5 and TRBJ1-3, with TRBD1 identical over 7 bases. With V trimmed by 5 bases and J by 2 bases, 6 bases remained unmatched. Germline V gives CDR1 MNHEY, CDR2 SVGAGI. This CDR3 comprises 15 residues. The CDR3, as DNA: TGTGCCAGCAGTGCCGGGACAGAGACTGGAAACACCATATATTTT. It yields the protein CASSAGTETGNTIYF.

This rearrangement joins TRBV19 to TRBJ2-3; D gene ambiguous. CDR3 length equals 15 residues. CDR1 and CDR2 from the germline V gene are LNHDA and SQIVND (reference sequence). Deletions cut 3 bases from V and 5 bases from J, with 15 bases between. The CDR3 loop reads CASSIGYNDEDTQYF. For the CDR3, the DNA is TGTGCCAGTAGTATCGGATACAACGACGAAGATACGCAGTATTTT.

The rearrangement joins TRBV19 to TRBJ1-6; the match to TRBD1 covers 7 bases. This CDR3 is built from 15 residues. Per the germline V gene, CDR1 is LNHDA and CDR2 is SQIVND (reference sequence). V lost 6 bases and J lost 8; bases outside the gene matches: 10. The CDR3 loop reads CASRAGTAGHSPLHF. For the CDR3, the DNA is TGTGCCAGTAGGGCTGGGACAGCCGGTCATTCACCCCTCCACTTT.

V gene TRBV5-1 combines with J gene TRBJ2-1, with D hard to call. Trimming took off 2 bases at V and 1 base at J, with 4 bases between the two ends. Germline-derived CDR1 and CDR2 are SGHRS and YFSETQ. The CDR3 loop spans 13 amino acids. The CDR3 reads CASSFGSYNEQFF. The CDR3 region has the DNA TGCGCCAGCAGCTTCGGGTCCTACAATGAGCAGTTCTTC.

The chain employs TRBV5-1 and TRBJ2-2; weak D call: TRBD1 (6 bases). The CDR3 is 14 residues long. Germline V gene sequence: CDR1 SGHRS, CDR2 YFSETQ. V was trimmed by 1 base and J by 4 bases, leaving 8 bases between them. CDR3 sequence (DNA): TGCGCCAGCAGCTTGACAGGGAGCACCGGGGAGCTGTTTTTT. This encodes CASSLTGSTGELFF.

CDR3 nucleotides: TGTGCCAGCAGCTCCCAAGCGGGGGACGCTGATACGCAGTATTTT. Amino acids: CASSSQAGDADTQYF. This sequence joins TRBV7-3 and TRBJ2-3; 8 bases match TRBD2. CDR3 size: 15 residues. Per germline, CDR1 SGHTA and CDR2 FQGTGA. With 4 bases clipped from V and 6 bases from J, the junction kept 9 bases outside the gene matches.

The rearrangement joins TRBV7-6 to TRBJ2-2; TRBD2 matches 7 bases. The CDR3 totals 15 residues. CDR1 and CDR2 from the germline V gene are SGHVS and FNYEAQ. J lost 5 bases, V lost 0 bases, and 3 bases had no gene match. CDR3 nucleotides: TGTGCCAGCAGCTTAGCGGCTAGCGGAACCGGGGAGCTGTTTTTT. As protein: CASSLAASGTGELFF.

J is TRBJ1-3 and V is TRBV5-8; D call uncertain. The germline V gene has CDR1 SGHTS and CDR2 YDEGEE. This CDR3 has 15 residues. Trimming pared 4 bases from V and 0 bases from J, leaving 11 bases between. As DNA, the CDR3 is TGTGCCAGCAGCATAGAGGGTATCTCTGGAAACACCATATATTTT. Encoded protein: CASSIEGISGNTIYF.

This clone was counted a single time. CDR3 amino acids: CASSLNKDTEAFF. CDR3 sequence (DNA): TGCGCCAGCAGCTTGAACAAAGACACTGAAGCTTTCTTT. V and J are TRBV5-1 and TRBJ1-1; D unresolved. CDR3 length: 13 amino acids. Germline lookup yields CDR1 SGHRS and CDR2 YFSETQ. Trimming left V 1 base short and J 3 bases short, with 7 bases between.

Only one count was recorded for this clone. The V gene is TRBV6-5, the J gene TRBJ2-3; TRBD1 agrees at 7 bases. V was clipped by 4 bases and J by 5 bases; unmatched bases: 6. The CDR3 runs 14 residues. Germline V gene sequence: CDR1 MNHEY, CDR2 SVGAGI. Here the CDR3 DNA reads TGTGCCAGCAGTTTGGGACAGCTCAGAGATACGCAGTATTTT. Its protein is CASSLGQLRDTQYF.

This clone appeared a few times. The chain uses TRBV13 and TRBJ1-5; D not certain. V was clipped by 0 bases and J by 4 bases, with 16 bases between them. Germline CDR1 PRHDT, CDR2 FYEKMQ (reference sequence). The CDR3 contains 17 residues. DNA of the CDR3: TGTGCCAGCAGCTTAGGCGGAGGTCGGATGGGGAATCAGCCCCAGCATTTT. The encoded protein is CASSLGGGRMGNQPQHF.

The chain is built from TRBV11-2 and TRBJ2-1; D is perhaps TRBD2 (6 bases). This CDR3 spans 15 amino acids. V lost 4 bases and J 2 bases, leaving 12 bases between the germline ends. Germline V gene data show CDR1 as SGHAT and CDR2 as FQNNGV. The chain's CDR3 is CASSSRGTTYNEQFF. Here the CDR3 DNA reads TGTGCCAGCAGCTCCCGGGGGACCACCTACAATGAGCAGTTCTTC.

This chain uses TRBV6-5 with TRBJ1-1, with a possible D match to TRBD1 (5 bases). CDR3 size: 14 residues. Germline V gene sequence: CDR1 MNHEY, CDR2 SVGAGI. V was clipped by 5 bases and J by 11 bases, with 21 bases between them. The CDR3 DNA follows: TGTGCCAGCAGTAAACCGGGACTACCAGAATCGGCTTTCTTT. Protein sequence: CASSKPGLPESAFF.